This T cell receptor beta chain was identified in a study of blood T cell repertoires in COVID-19. Study at large: The samples span acute and convalescent COVID-19 from the United States, Italy and Spain. T cells, B-cell-depleted T cells, or PBMCs supplied cDNA or gDNA.

Per the original data handling: Estimates of nucleated cell counts were drawn from the amplification of reference gene primers. TCRdb's table, derived via immunoSEQ multiplex PCR, lists solely in-frame clones and lacks some. V, J and clone size are taken as reported in that table, and D and trimming were inferred from the DNA itself. The sample consists of approximately 330,000 clones, around 90% of them appearing once. With V trimmed by 0 bases and J by 3 bases, 3 bases remained unmatched. Germline loops: CDR1 MNHNS, CDR2 SASEGT. This CDR3 contains 15 residues. During active infection, Seattle patients enrolled and were then monitored through disease.

The rearrangement links TRBV6-1 to TRBJ2-7, with 9 nucleotides matching TRBD1. The receptor was isolated from a woman aged 40 to 50 with COVID-19, enrolled during active disease. The source material was peripheral blood. In nucleotides, the CDR3 is TGTGCCAGCAGTGAAGCGCAGACAGGGGGCTACGAGCAGTACTTC. It yields the protein CASSEAQTGGYEQYF.